This is a list of T cell receptor beta chains from one sample in a study of blood T cell repertoires in COVID-19. Libraries were prepared by immunoSEQ multiplex PCR; TCRdb keeps only in-frame clonotypes and omits some of them. The table has a few hundred thousand clones, 87% seen once. Sequencing was performed on peripheral blood. These receptors came from a man between 18 and 35 years old with active or convalescent COVID-19. Both conserved end residues are part of each CDR3. The order of the fields is V gene, D gene, clone size, CDR3 length, J gene, CDR3 protein, CDR3 DNA. The D gene is left open where the match is weak. The size of a clone is reported for some rows only, either as once, few or many, or as a class for expanded clones.

V gene: TRBV7-8; D gene: TRBD1; clone size: .; CDR3 length: 17; J gene: TRBJ1-2; CDR3 protein: CASSWNRDRGPNYGYTF; CDR3 DNA: TGTGCCAGCAGCTGGAACCGGGACAGGGGCCCTAACTATGGCTACACCTTC
V gene: TRBV5-5; D gene: .; clone size: .; CDR3 length: 16; J gene: TRBJ2-7; CDR3 protein: CASSLVSRASSYEQYF; CDR3 DNA: TGTGCCAGCAGCTTGGTTTCCAGGGCGAGCTCCTACGAGCAGTACTTC
V gene: TRBV2; D gene: .; clone size: .; CDR3 length: 12; J gene: TRBJ2-1; CDR3 protein: CASSRGNNEQFF; CDR3 DNA: TGTGCCAGCAGCCGGGGGAACAATGAGCAGTTCTTC
V gene: TRBV3-1/TRBV3-2; D gene: TRBD2; clone size: once; CDR3 length: 16; J gene: TRBJ2-3; CDR3 protein: CASSGGGGGFTDTQYF; CDR3 DNA: TGTGCCAGCAGCGGAGGTGGGGGGGGATTTACAGATACGCAGTATTTT
V gene: TRBV4-3; D gene: TRBD2; clone size: .; CDR3 length: 18; J gene: TRBJ2-1; CDR3 protein: CASSQVAGGGSSYNEQFF; CDR3 DNA: TGCGCCAGCAGCCAGGTAGCGGGGGGCGGAAGCTCCTACAATGAGCAGTTCTTC
V gene: TRBV25-1; D gene: .; clone size: .; CDR3 length: 14; J gene: TRBJ2-2; CDR3 protein: CASSNRDNTGELFF; CDR3 DNA: TGTGCCAGCAGTAACAGGGATAACACCGGGGAGCTGTTTTTT
V gene: TRBV7-9; D gene: .; clone size: few; CDR3 length: 16; J gene: TRBJ1-5; CDR3 protein: CASSSIDGGAGQPQHF; CDR3 DNA: TGTGCCAGCAGCTCGATAGACGGAGGGGCCGGTCAGCCCCAGCATTTT
V gene: TRBV28; D gene: .; clone size: .; CDR3 length: 13; J gene: TRBJ2-3; CDR3 protein: CASSLRSTDTQYF; CDR3 DNA: TGTGCCAGCAGTTTACGTAGCACAGATACGCAGTATTTT
V gene: TRBV29-1; D gene: .; clone size: .; CDR3 length: 14; J gene: TRBJ2-7; CDR3 protein: CSVADSSQSYEQYF; CDR3 DNA: TGCAGCGTTGCCGACAGTTCCCAGTCCTACGAGCAGTACTTC
V gene: TRBV20-1; D gene: .; clone size: .; CDR3 length: 11; J gene: TRBJ1-4; CDR3 protein: CSSRSVGKLFF; CDR3 DNA: TGCAGTTCCAGGTCCGTCGGAAAACTGTTTTTT
V gene: TRBV4-3; D gene: .; clone size: .; CDR3 length: 14; J gene: TRBJ1-2; CDR3 protein: CASSIAGRDYGYTF; CDR3 DNA: TGCGCCAGCAGCATAGCTGGGCGGGACTATGGCTACACCTTC
V gene: TRBV24-1; D gene: .; clone size: once; CDR3 length: 14; J gene: TRBJ2-1; CDR3 protein: CATSDSGSGHEQFF; CDR3 DNA: TGTGCCACCAGTGATTCAGGGAGCGGGCATGAGCAGTTCTTC
V gene: TRBV19; D gene: TRBD1; clone size: .; CDR3 length: 17; J gene: TRBJ1-2; CDR3 protein: CASSLRTGSSTNYGYTF; CDR3 DNA: TGTGCCAGTAGTCTGAGGACAGGATCCTCTACTAACTATGGCTACACCTTC
V gene: TRBV28; D gene: .; clone size: .; CDR3 length: 15; J gene: TRBJ2-7; CDR3 protein: CASSSSGTSSYEQYF; CDR3 DNA: TGTGCCAGCAGTTCCTCCGGGACAAGCTCCTACGAGCAGTACTTC
V gene: TRBV4-1; D gene: .; clone size: .; CDR3 length: 14; J gene: TRBJ1-1; CDR3 protein: CASSQDFQYTEAFF; CDR3 DNA: TGCGCCAGCAGCCAAGACTTTCAGTACACTGAAGCTTTCTTT
V gene: TRBV2; D gene: TRBD2; clone size: .; CDR3 length: 17; J gene: TRBJ2-2; CDR3 protein: CASSSPGLAWNTGELFF; CDR3 DNA: TGTGCCAGCAGTAGCCCGGGACTAGCGTGGAACACCGGGGAGCTGTTTTTT
V gene: TRBV18; D gene: .; clone size: .; CDR3 length: 13; J gene: TRBJ1-2; CDR3 protein: CATRGGLNYGYTF; CDR3 DNA: TGTGCCACCCGAGGGGGTCTTAACTATGGCTACACCTTC
V gene: TRBV28; D gene: TRBD2; clone size: .; CDR3 length: 15; J gene: TRBJ2-7; CDR3 protein: CASSLGLAASYEQYF; CDR3 DNA: TGTGCCAGCAGTTTGGGACTAGCGGCTTCCTACGAGCAGTACTTC
V gene: TRBV19; D gene: .; clone size: .; CDR3 length: 15; J gene: TRBJ1-5; CDR3 protein: CASRVGVVSNQPQHF; CDR3 DNA: TGTGCCAGTCGTGTCGGGGTTGTCAGCAATCAGCCCCAGCATTTT
V gene: TRBV7-9; D gene: .; clone size: .; CDR3 length: 16; J gene: TRBJ2-1; CDR3 protein: CASSLEVRAWDNEQFF; CDR3 DNA: TGTGCCAGCAGCCTAGAGGTGAGGGCCTGGGACAATGAGCAGTTCTTC
V gene: TRBV6-2/TRBV6-3; D gene: TRBD2; clone size: .; CDR3 length: 17; J gene: TRBJ2-7; CDR3 protein: CASSSQILAGKVYEQYF; CDR3 DNA: TGTGCCAGCAGTTCCCAGATACTAGCGGGAAAGGTCTACGAGCAGTACTTC
V gene: TRBV18; D gene: .; clone size: .; CDR3 length: 17; J gene: TRBJ2-7; CDR3 protein: CASSPPGAQTFSYEQYF; CDR3 DNA: TGTGCCAGCTCACCACCAGGGGCCCAAACCTTTTCCTACGAGCAGTACTTC
V gene: TRBV4-1; D gene: .; clone size: once; CDR3 length: 16; J gene: TRBJ2-7; CDR3 protein: CASSQDRSGTSREQYF; CDR3 DNA: TGCGCCAGCAGCCAAGATAGAAGCGGCACCTCTCGGGAGCAGTACTTC
V gene: TRBV7-9; D gene: TRBD2; clone size: .; CDR3 length: 16; J gene: TRBJ2-5; CDR3 protein: CASRGRGTPAQETQYF; CDR3 DNA: TGTGCCAGCAGAGGGCGGGGGACCCCTGCCCAAGAGACCCAGTACTTC
V gene: TRBV2; D gene: .; clone size: .; CDR3 length: 15; J gene: TRBJ1-5; CDR3 protein: CASVSSVRTNQPQHF; CDR3 DNA: TGTGCCAGCGTTTCGTCAGTCAGAACAAATCAGCCCCAGCATTTT
V gene: TRBV11-2; D gene: TRBD1; clone size: .; CDR3 length: 16; J gene: TRBJ1-2; CDR3 protein: CASSPAGTGDFYGYTF; CDR3 DNA: TGTGCCAGCAGCCCGGCAGGGACAGGGGATTTCTATGGCTACACCTTC
V gene: TRBV7-9; D gene: TRBD1; clone size: .; CDR3 length: 16; J gene: TRBJ2-7; CDR3 protein: CASSGSRQGIIHEQYF; CDR3 DNA: TGTGCCAGCAGCGGAAGCCGACAGGGAATAATTCACGAGCAGTACTTC